A single sample is the source of the 25 T cell receptor beta chains below, sequenced in a study of prognosis after radiotherapy for stage I lung cancer. The study amplified the TCR beta CDR3 region from genomic DNA. This amplification was carried out by two rounds of multiplex PCR. Used in first-round PCR were primers specific to each TRBV and TRBJ gene. Each CDR3 protein is one row after TCRdb ran MiXCR on the multiplex PCR reads. The data show about 51,000 distinct CDR3 sequences, about 37% seen once. This sample comprised PBMCs, obtained before or after stereotactic body radiation therapy (not recorded which). The source is a donor over 45 with non-small cell lung cancer.

The V call is TRBV30, the J call TRBJ1-1; a weak D match, TRBD1 (5 bases). Trimming removed 5 bases at V and 0 bases at J, with 13 bases between. Germline CDR1 reads GTSNPN; CDR2 reads SVGIG (reference sequence). CDR3 length: 14 residues. The CDR3 loop is CAWSVQVVNTEAFF. CDR3 DNA sequence: TGTGCCTGGTCGGTACAGGTAGTGAACACTGAAGCTTTCTTT.

The chain recombines TRBV11-3 with TRBJ2-5; the match to TRBD1 covers 7 bases. CDR1 is SGHNT, CDR2 YENEEA, per germline. The CDR3 sequence is 14 residues long. Trimming at V came to 1 base and at J to 1 base, leaving 0 bases not matched to a gene. The CDR3 here is CASSLGDSQETQYF. The CDR3 DNA follows: TGTGCCAGCAGCTTAGGGGACAGCCAAGAGACCCAGTACTTC.

This clonotype was counted at least ten times. This chain joins TRBV5-5 and TRBJ2-1; a possible D gene is TRBD2 (6 bases). The V end was cut by 3 bases, the J end by 5 bases, with 12 bases between. The CDR3 is 14 residues long. Germline-derived CDR1 and CDR2 are SGHKS and YYEKEE (reference sequence). The CDR3 loop reads CASSSLGLNNEQFF. The CDR3 DNA sequence: TGTGCCAGCAGCTCGTTGGGACTCAACAATGAGCAGTTCTTC.

The rearrangement joins TRBV2 to TRBJ1-1, with D possibly matching TRBD1 (6 bases). The V and J ends lost 2 bases and 5 bases respectively, with 15 bases between them. CDR3 length equals 15 residues. Germline V CDR1 and CDR2: SNHLY, FYNNEI. CDR3 amino acids: CASSEPIGRGTEAFF. DNA for the CDR3: TGTGCCAGCAGTGAACCTATAGGGAGGGGGACTGAAGCTTTCTTT.

Judged by abundance, this clonotype is medium-sized. At one end the junction does not follow the germline gene, possibly because of a read error. This rearrangement joins TRBV7-2 to TRBJ2-1; D call uncertain. The germline V gene encodes CDR1 SGHTA and CDR2 FQGNSA. The CDR3 length is 11 residues. CDR3 coding DNA: TGTGCCAGCAGCTTAGAGGCGGAGCGGTTCTTC. It specifies CASSLEAERFF. The complete variable domain, with remaining parts taken from reference TRBV7-2 and TRBJ2-1, reads GAGVSQSPSNKVTEKGKDVELRCDPISGHTALYWYRQSLGQGLEFLIYFQGNSAPDKSGLPSDRFSAERTGGSVSTLTIQRTQQEDSAVYLCASSLEAERFFGPGTRLTVL.

This clonotype was observed many times. The chain links TRBV28 to TRBJ1-2; D possibly corresponds to TRBD1 (6 bases). The CDR3 is made up of 17 amino acids. V was pared by 6 bases and J by 4 bases, with 24 bases between. Per germline, CDR1 MDHEN and CDR2 SYDVKM. The CDR3: CASSSPGTSVSGYGYTF. CDR3 nucleotide sequence: TGTGCCAGCAGCTCGCCCGGGACATCTGTTTCGGGCTATGGCTACACCTTC.

About this clonotype itself: It is likely a read error: a sequence one base away is far more abundant. CDR3 residues: CASSERGIAGVRYEQYF. Written as DNA, the CDR3 is TGTGCCAGCAGTGAAAGGGGAATAGCGGGAGTGAGATACGAGCAGTACTTC. This rearrangement joins TRBV6-4 to TRBJ2-7, with 9 bases identical to TRBD2. Germline-derived CDR1 and CDR2 are MRHNA and SNTAGT. The CDR3 spans 17 residues. With V trimmed by 3 bases and J by 4 bases, 13 bases remained unmatched.

The sample holds many counts of this clonotype. V is TRBV19 and J is TRBJ2-7; D call uncertain. Germline V lookup: CDR1 LNHDA, CDR2 SQIVND (reference sequence). This CDR3 is built from 14 residues. V was trimmed by 5 bases and J by 0 bases, leaving 11 bases between them. The CDR3 DNA sequence: TGTGCCAGTAGTGATCAGGTGAGCTCCTACGAGCAGTACTTC. Translating it yields CASSDQVSSYEQYF.

The sample holds many counts of this clonotype. V gene TRBV7-8 combines with J gene TRBJ2-7, with TRBD2 as a possible D gene (10 bases). V lost 6 bases and J lost 2, with 32 bases in between. The germline CDR1 and CDR2 sequences are SGHVS and FQNEAQ. This CDR3 has 20 amino acids. CDR3 DNA: TGTGCCAGCAGTGGCTCTGGGGACAGGGTTAGCGGGAGGACCACCTACGAGCAGTACTTC. The encoded protein is CASSGSGDRVSGRTTYEQYF.

This clonotype has just a few counts. A much larger clone differs from this one at a single base, so this may be a read error. The chain joins TRBV6-5 to TRBJ1-2; D is unresolved. The CDR3 spans 14 residues. Trimming cost V 0 bases and J 6 bases, with 11 bases left between them. Per germline, CDR1 MNHEY and CDR2 SVGAGI. In DNA, the CDR3 is TGTGCCAGCAGTTACTCACGGGTCAGCCATGGCTACACCTTC. Translation: CASSYSRVSHGYTF.

This clonotype occurred many times. This chain joins TRBV7-3 and TRBJ2-3; tentative D call: TRBD2 (5 bases). The ends were cut back, 3 bases at V and 10 bases at J, with 20 bases in the middle. Per germline, CDR1 SGHTA and CDR2 FQGTGA. This CDR3 has 15 amino acids. The CDR3 sequence is CASSFEGRATEAQYF. The DNA of the CDR3 is TGTGCCAGCAGCTTCGAAGGACGTGCGACGGAGGCGCAGTATTTT.

With regard to this clonotype: This may be a read error, as it is one base from a much larger clone. This sequence joins TRBV6-1 and TRBJ2-7; 7 positions match TRBD1. Germline CDR1 is MNHNS and CDR2 is SASEGT. CDR3 length: 12 amino acids. The V segment lost 5 bases and the J segment 12 bases; nucleotides outside the gene matches: 10. The CDR3 DNA reads TGTGCCAGCAGTCCGGGACAGTGCAAGACGTACTTC. It specifies CASSPGQCKTYF.

There are many counts of this clonotype. The chain has TRBV20-1 and TRBJ2-1; 7 bases are shared with TRBD2. CDR3 length equals 13 residues. The germline gives CDR1 DFQATT, CDR2 SNEGSKA (reference sequence). V was pared by 5 bases and J by 2 bases, with 3 bases of the junction left unmatched. CDR3 nucleotides: TGCAGTGCTGGGCTAGCGGCCTACAATGAGCAGTTCTTC. Its protein product is CSAGLAAYNEQFF.

In this sample, this clonotype turned up many times. The V gene is TRBV10-3, the J gene TRBJ2-5, with D possibly matching TRBD1 (6 bases). This CDR3 contains 14 residues. V lost 0 bases, J lost 4 bases, and 9 bases lay in between. Germline V lookup: CDR1 ENHRY, CDR2 SYGVKD. CDR3 sequence: CAISESQGRETQYF. In nucleotides, the CDR3 is TGTGCCATCAGTGAGTCACAGGGAAGAGAGACCCAGTACTTC.

This clonotype was detected many times. This chain links TRBV19 with TRBJ2-4; the D is unclear. Trimming shortened V by 6 bases and J by 8 bases, and 17 bases separated the two germline ends. The CDR3 is 14 amino acids. Germline values: CDR1 LNHDA, CDR2 SQIVND (reference sequence). The CDR3 DNA follows: TGTGCCAGTAGGAGGCAGGTCCAAAACGACATTCAGTACTTC. Its translation: CASRRQVQNDIQYF.

About this clonotype: Without the conserved terminal phenylalanine or tryptophan, this CDR3 likely stems from a read error. The V call is TRBV6-1, the J call TRBJ1-5; D remains unclear. The CDR3 totals 17 residues. Germline assignment: CDR1 MNHNS and CDR2 SASEGT. V was clipped by 8 bases and J by 13 bases, with 33 bases between them. The CDR3 sequence is CASGPRVTSSGNQTQHS. CDR3 bases: TGTGCCAGCGGCCCTCGCGTCACCTCGTCGGGCAATCAGACACAGCATTCT.

This clonotype was seen repeatedly, ten times or more. The chain uses TRBV4-3 and TRBJ2-7; 10 bases are shared with TRBD1. The V segment lost 4 bases and the J segment 5 bases; nucleotides outside the gene matches: 14. CDR1 is LGHNA and CDR2 is YSLEER in the germline V gene. The CDR3 contains 17 residues. The CDR3 here is CASSRGTYRDRGHEQYF. For the CDR3, the DNA is TGCGCCAGCAGCCGTGGAACCTACCGGGACAGGGGCCACGAGCAGTACTTC.

This clonotype has ten or more counts. The V gene is TRBV7-2, the J gene TRBJ2-3; D remains unclear. V lost 5 bases, J lost 3 bases, and 15 bases lay in between. CDR3 size: 15 residues. CDR1 and CDR2 from the germline V gene are SGHTA and FQGNSA. CDR3 bases: TGTGCCAGCAGCCACCCCCCCCTGTTGACAGATACGCAGTATTTT. It codes for CASSHPPLLTDTQYF.

This clonotype has ten or more counts. This rearrangement joins TRBV5-1 to TRBJ2-1, with 8 bases lining up with TRBD2. After removal of 0 bases from V and 7 bases from J, the junction contained 6 bases not matched to a gene. This CDR3 has 15 amino acids. Germline V gives CDR1 SGHRS, CDR2 YFSETQ. CDR3 amino acids: CASSLEPAGENEQFF. As DNA, the CDR3 is TGCGCCAGCAGCTTGGAGCCAGCGGGAGAGAATGAGCAGTTCTTC.

This clonotype was seen many times. The chain recombines TRBV18 with TRBJ1-2, with 8 nucleotides matching TRBD1. The CDR3 consists of 15 residues. The J segment lost 13 bases and the V segment lost 3 bases, leaving 16 bases of the junction unmatched. Germline loops: CDR1 KGHSH, CDR2 LQKENI. The CDR3 nucleotides are TGTGCCAGCTCACCTCAGGACAGGGTTGCGTCGCCTTCCACCTTC. Protein: CASSPQDRVASPSTF.

To note about this clonotype: The junction shows a germline mismatch at one end, possibly a read error. The rearrangement links TRBV12-3 or TRBV12-4 to TRBJ2-3, with 7 nucleotides matching TRBD2. This CDR3 comprises 15 residues. The CDR3 is CANSFGNSGSDTRYF. CDR3 in DNA: TGTGCCAACAGTTTTGGGAATAGCGGGTCAGATACGCGGTATTTT.

CDR3 loop: CASRKGLVTDTQYF. The CDR3 DNA follows: TGTGCCAGCAGAAAAGGGCTCGTCACAGATACGCAGTATTTT. This sequence joins TRBV25-1 and TRBJ2-3; D is ambiguous. Between the trimmed V and J ends, which lost 6 bases and 2 bases, there was a span of 12 bases. This CDR3 has 14 amino acids. Germline V CDR1 and CDR2: MGHDK, SYGVNS. Full variable domain (outside the CDR3, taken from reference TRBV25-1 and TRBJ2-3): EADIYQTPRYLVIGTGKKITLECSQTMGHDKMYWYQQDPGMELHLIHYSYGVNSTEKGDLSSESTVSRIRTEHFPLTLESARPSHTSQYLCASRKGLVTDTQYFGPGTRLTVL.

This clonotype turned up a few times. V and J are TRBV5-4 and TRBJ2-7; 7 bases are shared with TRBD2. The CDR3 has 15 residues. The V gene's germline CDR1 is SGHNT and CDR2 YYREEE (reference sequence). Trimming cost V 2 bases and J 6 bases; bases outside gene matches: 11. As DNA, the CDR3 is TGTGCCAGCAGCTTTTCGGGCGGGAGCTTCGGCGAGCAGTACTTC. It yields the protein CASSFSGGSFGEQYF.

This clonotype was seen just once. CDR3 residues: CSARGLDFYEQYF. In DNA form, the CDR3 reads TGCAGTGCTAGGGGGTTAGACTTCTACGAGCAGTACTTC. The gene calls are TRBV20-1 and TRBJ2-7; D gene ambiguous. From germline, CDR1 is DFQATT and CDR2 SNEGSKA (reference sequence). The CDR3 totals 13 residues. Trimming took off 3 bases at V and 3 bases at J, with 12 bases between the two ends.

Points on this clonotype: Given the absence of the conserved phenylalanine or tryptophan at the CDR3 end, a read error is likely. The chain is built from TRBV12-3 or TRBV12-4 and TRBJ2-7; 7 bases are a match to TRBD1. The CDR3 has 12 residues. CDR3 sequence: CTSSPTGYEQYY. The CDR3 bases are TGTACCAGCAGTCCGACAGGGTACGAGCAGTACTAC.